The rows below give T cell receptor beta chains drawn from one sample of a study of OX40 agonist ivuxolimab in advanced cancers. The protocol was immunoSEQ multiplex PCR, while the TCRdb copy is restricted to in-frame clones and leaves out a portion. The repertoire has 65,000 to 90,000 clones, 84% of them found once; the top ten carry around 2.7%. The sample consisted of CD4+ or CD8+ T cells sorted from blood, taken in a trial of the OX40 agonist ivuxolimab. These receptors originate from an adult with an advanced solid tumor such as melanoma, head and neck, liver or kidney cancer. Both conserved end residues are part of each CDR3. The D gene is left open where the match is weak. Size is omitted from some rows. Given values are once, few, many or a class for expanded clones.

CDR3 DNA: TGTGCCAGCAGCACAGGGTTTAGTATCACAGATACGCAGTATTTT
CDR3 protein: CASSTGFSITDTQYF
V gene: TRBV7-3
D gene: -
J gene: TRBJ2-3
clone size: -

CDR3 DNA: TGTGCCAGCAGCTTAGCTCTTACGGGGGCGGCTTTCTTT
CDR3 protein: CASSLALTGAAFF
V gene: TRBV7-9
D gene: -
J gene: TRBJ1-1
clone size: -

CDR3 DNA: TGTGCCAGCAGCCTTCACAGGGCTGAAGCTTTCTTT
CDR3 protein: CASSLHRAEAFF
V gene: TRBV7-8
D gene: -
J gene: TRBJ1-1
clone size: few

CDR3 DNA: TGCAGCGTACGGACAGGTAACACTGAAGCTTTCTTT
CDR3 protein: CSVRTGNTEAFF
V gene: TRBV29-1
D gene: TRBD1
J gene: TRBJ1-1
clone size: few

CDR3 DNA: TGCGCCAGCAGCTTGGACGGGACGGACCTTTCACCCCTCCACTTT
CDR3 protein: CASSLDGTDLSPLHF
V gene: TRBV5-1
D gene: -
J gene: TRBJ1-6
clone size: -

CDR3 DNA: TGTGCCAGTAGTATGGTGCGGGGGATCTATGGCTACACCTTC
CDR3 protein: CASSMVRGIYGYTF
V gene: TRBV19
D gene: -
J gene: TRBJ1-2
clone size: once

CDR3 DNA: TGTGCCAGCAGCTTTCTGGGACAGGGGGCGAGGGAGACCCAGTACTTC
CDR3 protein: CASSFLGQGARETQYF
V gene: TRBV11-2
D gene: TRBD1
J gene: TRBJ2-5
clone size: -

CDR3 DNA: TGTGCCAGCAGGGACAGTGGAGATACGCAGTATTTT
CDR3 protein: CASRDSGDTQYF
V gene: TRBV2
D gene: -
J gene: TRBJ2-3
clone size: -

CDR3 DNA: TGCGCCAGCAGCTTGGTTGGGGGTCTCAATGAGCAGTTCTTC
CDR3 protein: CASSLVGGLNEQFF
V gene: TRBV5-1
D gene: -
J gene: TRBJ2-1
clone size: -

CDR3 DNA: TGTGCCAGCAGCAATAGGAACGAGCAGTACTTC
CDR3 protein: CASSNRNEQYF
V gene: TRBV6-5
D gene: -
J gene: TRBJ2-7
clone size: -

CDR3 DNA: TGTGCCAGTAGTATAATCGCCCCCTTCAGTAATGGCTACACCTTC
CDR3 protein: CASSIIAPFSNGYTF
V gene: TRBV19
D gene: -
J gene: TRBJ1-2
clone size: -

CDR3 DNA: TGCAGCGTAATGGGCCTTGATACAGATACGCAGTATTTT
CDR3 protein: CSVMGLDTDTQYF
V gene: TRBV29-1
D gene: -
J gene: TRBJ2-3
clone size: -

CDR3 DNA: TGTGCCATCAGTGGGGGGACAGGGGGTTGGGACACTGAAGCTTTCTTT
CDR3 protein: CAISGGTGGWDTEAFF
V gene: TRBV10-3
D gene: TRBD1
J gene: TRBJ1-1
clone size: -

CDR3 DNA: TGTGCCTGGAGCAGAAGGCTGTATGATGAAAAACTGTTTTTT
CDR3 protein: CAWSRRLYDEKLFF
V gene: TRBV30
D gene: -
J gene: TRBJ1-4
clone size: -

CDR3 DNA: TGCGCCAGCAGCCAAGTGGGAGCACCAACTAATGAAAAACTGTTTTTT
CDR3 protein: CASSQVGAPTNEKLFF
V gene: TRBV4-3
D gene: -
J gene: TRBJ1-4
clone size: -

CDR3 DNA: TGTGCCAGCAGTTACTCGGACAGGGGGAATAATTCACCCCTCCACTTT
CDR3 protein: CASSYSDRGNNSPLHF
V gene: TRBV6-5
D gene: TRBD1
J gene: TRBJ1-6
clone size: -

CDR3 DNA: TGTGCCAGCAGTCGACAGGCCTTTATGAACACTGAAGCTTTCTTT
CDR3 protein: CASSRQAFMNTEAFF
V gene: TRBV27
D gene: -
J gene: TRBJ1-1
clone size: -

CDR3 DNA: TGTGCCAGCAGCTTAGAAGTTGTATCGGGATCCGGGGAGCTGTTTTTT
CDR3 protein: CASSLEVVSGSGELFF
V gene: TRBV5-4
D gene: -
J gene: TRBJ2-2
clone size: once

CDR3 DNA: TGTGCCAGCAGCTCCGGAAGGGACGGACCTTCCTCCTACAATGAGCAGTTCTTC
CDR3 protein: CASSSGRDGPSSYNEQFF
V gene: TRBV11-3
D gene: -
J gene: TRBJ2-1
clone size: -

CDR3 DNA: TGTGCCAGCAGTTCAGGGGTCCTGTGGGACGAGCAGTACTTC
CDR3 protein: CASSSGVLWDEQYF
V gene: TRBV6-5
D gene: -
J gene: TRBJ2-7
clone size: -

CDR3 DNA: TGTGCCAGCAGCCAGGACAGGACAGGCACGCAGTATTTT
CDR3 protein: CASSQDRTGTQYF
V gene: TRBV14
D gene: TRBD1
J gene: TRBJ2-3
clone size: few

CDR3 DNA: TGTGCCAGCTCACCACTGGGCGGGACGGGCCCCAATCAGCCCCAGCATTTT
CDR3 protein: CASSPLGGTGPNQPQHF
V gene: TRBV18
D gene: -
J gene: TRBJ1-5
clone size: -

CDR3 DNA: TGTGCCAGTAGTATGGACAGGGCAAGAAATCAGCCCCAGCATTTT
CDR3 protein: CASSMDRARNQPQHF
V gene: TRBV19
D gene: TRBD1
J gene: TRBJ1-5
clone size: once

CDR3 DNA: TGCAGCGTTGAAGGCCTAGCGGGTACAGATACGCAGTATTTT
CDR3 protein: CSVEGLAGTDTQYF
V gene: TRBV29-1
D gene: TRBD2
J gene: TRBJ2-3
clone size: -

CDR3 DNA: TGCAGCGTCGGGGACCTCGGGGAGCAGTACTTC
CDR3 protein: CSVGDLGEQYF
V gene: TRBV29-1
D gene: -
J gene: TRBJ2-7
clone size: -

CDR3 DNA: TGTGCCAGCAGTTTCGACGGTGACACTGAAGCTTTCTTT
CDR3 protein: CASSFDGDTEAFF
V gene: TRBV5-4
D gene: -
J gene: TRBJ1-1
clone size: -

CDR3 DNA: TGTGCCACCAGCAGATCCTCACGCTCTGGAAACACCATATATTTT
CDR3 protein: CATSRSSRSGNTIYF
V gene: TRBV15
D gene: -
J gene: TRBJ1-3
clone size: -

CDR3 DNA: TGTGCCAGCAGCCTTATTCTGGGGAACTCCTACGAGCAGTACTTC
CDR3 protein: CASSLILGNSYEQYF
V gene: TRBV28
D gene: -
J gene: TRBJ2-7
clone size: many

CDR3 DNA: TGTGCCAGCAGTTATCGGGGGAATAGTTCACCCCTCCACTTT
CDR3 protein: CASSYRGNSSPLHF
V gene: TRBV27
D gene: -
J gene: TRBJ1-6
clone size: -

CDR3 DNA: TGTGCCTGGAGCCCACCCGGACAGTACACTGAAGCTTTCTTT
CDR3 protein: CAWSPPGQYTEAFF
V gene: TRBV30
D gene: -
J gene: TRBJ1-1
clone size: -

CDR3 DNA: TGTGCCACCGAGAACAGGGGGCCCCCCGACGAGCAGTACTTC
CDR3 protein: CATENRGPPDEQYF
V gene: TRBV19
D gene: TRBD1
J gene: TRBJ2-7
clone size: -

CDR3 DNA: TGTGCCAGCAACGGCCCAGGGGGGGAGATTCGAGAGACCCAGTACTTC
CDR3 protein: CASNGPGGEIRETQYF
V gene: TRBV6-6
D gene: -
J gene: TRBJ2-5
clone size: -

CDR3 DNA: TGTGCCAGCAGCCCGACACAGGGGGTGAACACTGAAGCTTTCTTT
CDR3 protein: CASSPTQGVNTEAFF
V gene: TRBV11-2
D gene: TRBD1
J gene: TRBJ1-1
clone size: -

CDR3 DNA: TGTGCCAGCAGCTTAGTTGGGGGCACCGGGGAGCTGTTTTTT
CDR3 protein: CASSLVGGTGELFF
V gene: TRBV11-2
D gene: -
J gene: TRBJ2-2
clone size: -

CDR3 DNA: TGCGCCAGCAGCCAAGACGTCAGCGGGGGGTCCGAGACCCAGTACTTC
CDR3 protein: CASSQDVSGGSETQYF
V gene: TRBV4-3
D gene: TRBD2
J gene: TRBJ2-5
clone size: -

CDR3 DNA: TGTGCCAGCAGCCGACAGGGGGGGCAAGAGACCCAGTACTTC
CDR3 protein: CASSRQGGQETQYF
V gene: TRBV6-5
D gene: TRBD1
J gene: TRBJ2-5
clone size: -

CDR3 DNA: TGCGCCAGCAGCTTGGCCCTAACAGGGCCCCTCGACGAGCAGTACTTC
CDR3 protein: CASSLALTGPLDEQYF
V gene: TRBV5-1
D gene: -
J gene: TRBJ2-7
clone size: -